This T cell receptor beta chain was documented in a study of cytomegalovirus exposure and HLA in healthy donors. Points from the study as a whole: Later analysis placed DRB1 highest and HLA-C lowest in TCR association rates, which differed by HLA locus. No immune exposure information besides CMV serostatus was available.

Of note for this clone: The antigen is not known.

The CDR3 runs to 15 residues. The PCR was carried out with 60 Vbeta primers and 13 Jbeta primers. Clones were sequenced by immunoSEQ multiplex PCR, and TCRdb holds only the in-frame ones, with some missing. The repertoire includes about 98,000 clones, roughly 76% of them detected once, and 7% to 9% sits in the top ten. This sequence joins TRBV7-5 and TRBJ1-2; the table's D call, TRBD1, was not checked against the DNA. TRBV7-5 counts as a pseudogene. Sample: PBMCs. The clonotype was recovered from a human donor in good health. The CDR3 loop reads CVRSSSNTGAGGYTF. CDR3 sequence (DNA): TGTGTCAGAAGCTCGAGCAATACAGGGGCAGGCGGCTACACCTTC.